The 22 T cell receptor beta chains below all came from one sample that was sequenced in a study of sequential checkpoint blockade in melanoma. Treatment given: randomized to nivolumab then ipilimumab (arm A) or the reverse (arm B). Measured with immunoSEQ multiplex PCR; TCRdb has only the in-frame clones, and not every one. The sample lists approximately 4,800 clones; approximately 24% were seen once. The sequences come from tumor tissue (inferred from file names), collected from a patient given nivolumab and ipilimumab in sequence. The origin of the receptors is a human donor with melanoma.

In its sample, this clone was seen many times. V gene TRBV11-3 combines with J gene TRBJ2-1; D tentatively fits TRBD1 or TRBD2 (6 bases each). Trimming shortened V by 3 bases and J by 1 base, and 13 bases separated the two germline ends. Germline V gene sequence: CDR1 SGHNT, CDR2 YENEEA. The CDR3 totals 16 residues. The CDR3 here is CASSFPGGSSYNEQFF. For the CDR3, the DNA is TGTGCCAGCAGCTTCCCCGGGGGCTCGTCCTACAATGAGCAGTTCTTC.

This clone was seen a handful of times. The chain recombines TRBV11-3 with TRBJ2-1; possibly TRBD2 for D (7 bases). Deletions cut 1 base from V and 2 bases from J, with 15 bases between. The germline V gene encodes CDR1 SGHNT and CDR2 YENEEA. This CDR3 has 17 amino acids. CDR3 nucleotide sequence: TGTGCCAGCAGCTTAGGTGGCGGGGGCCCACCCTACAATGAGCAGTTCTTC. Residues: CASSLGGGGPPYNEQFF.

CDR3 DNA: TGTGCCAGCAGTTTATCAGCGGGGGGACAAGAGACCCAGTACTTC. Its translation is CASSLSAGGQETQYF. V gene TRBV28 combines with J gene TRBJ2-5, with 9 bases matching TRBD2. The V and J ends lost 1 base and 2 bases, in that order; junction bases with no gene match: 2. The length of the CDR3 is 15 residues. CDR1 is MDHEN and CDR2 is SYDVKM in the germline V gene.

The rearrangement links TRBV11-3 to TRBJ1-2; maybe TRBD1 (5 bases). From germline, CDR1 is SGHNT and CDR2 YENEEA. The CDR3 runs 14 residues. The ends were cut back, 3 bases at V and 4 bases at J, with 12 bases in the middle. This CDR3 reads CASSLGGETYGYTF. Here the CDR3 DNA reads TGTGCCAGCAGCTTGGGGGGGGAGACCTATGGCTACACCTTC.

The chain uses TRBV6-8 and TRBJ2-1; the match to TRBD2 covers 7 bases. V lost 4 bases, J lost 12 bases, and 12 bases stayed unmatched. The V gene's germline CDR1 is MNHGY and CDR2 SAAAGT. The CDR3 has 14 amino acids. In DNA, the CDR3 is TGTGCCAGCAGTTTCGGACTAGGAACAATGACGCAGTTCTTC. Translated: CASSFGLGTMTQFF.

V usage is TRBV19 and J usage is TRBJ2-3; perhaps TRBD2 as D (5 bases). V was pared by 1 base and J by 1 base, with 12 bases between. Germline CDR1 and CDR2: LNHDA and SQIVND (reference sequence). The CDR3 totals 16 residues. In DNA, the CDR3 is TGTGCCAGTAGTATAGTGGCTAGCCTCGGCACAGATACGCAGTATTTT. This encodes CASSIVASLGTDTQYF. The entire variable domain, with the rest obtained from reference TRBV19 and TRBJ2-3, is as follows: DGGITQSPKYLFRKEGQNVTLSCEQNLNHDAMYWYRQDPGQGLRLIYYSQIVNDFQKGDIAEGYSVSREKKESFPLTVTSAQKNPTAFYLCASSIVASLGTDTQYFGPGTRLTVL.

This clone was recorded a few times. This chain joins TRBV1 and TRBJ2-1; no check of the table's D call, TRBD2, against the DNA was made. TRBV1 is recorded as a pseudogene. This CDR3 has 16 amino acids. CDR3 amino acids: CASSQDFLAGENEQFF. The CDR3 DNA reads TGCGCCAGCAGCCAAGATTTTCTAGCGGGAGAGAATGAGCAGTTCTTC.

At least ten counts were recorded for this clone. The rearrangement joins TRBV6-8 to TRBJ1-2; no clear D gene. CDR3 size: 13 residues. CDR1 MNHGY and CDR2 SAAAGT come from the germline V gene. The V and J ends lost 6 bases and 8 bases respectively, with 16 bases between them. Written as DNA, the CDR3 is TGTGCCAGCAGGGAGGGCCACACGGTCGGCTACACCTTC. Protein product: CASREGHTVGYTF.

V usage is TRBV19 and J usage is TRBJ1-5; D unresolved. CDR3 length: 12 amino acids. Germline values: CDR1 LNHDA, CDR2 SQIVND (reference sequence). V dropped 3 bases and J dropped 7 bases, with 7 bases sitting between them. The CDR3 bases are TGTGCCAGTAGTATGCTTTTCCAGCCCCAGCATTTT. Encoded protein: CASSMLFQPQHF. Filled out from reference TRBV19 and TRBJ1-5, the complete variable domain reads DGGITQSPKYLFRKEGQNVTLSCEQNLNHDAMYWYRQDPGQGLRLIYYSQIVNDFQKGDIAEGYSVSREKKESFPLTVTSAQKNPTAFYLCASSMLFQPQHFGDGTRLSIL.

The chain is built from TRBV28 and TRBJ1-4; 9 nucleotides match TRBD1. Trimming removed 6 bases from V and 5 bases from J; junction bases left unmatched: 4. The germline gives CDR1 MDHEN, CDR2 SYDVKM. The CDR3 runs to 14 residues. The CDR3 loop is CASRSTGGNEKLFF. The CDR3 DNA follows: TGTGCCAGCAGATCGACAGGGGGAAATGAAAAACTGTTTTTT. The whole variable domain, filled in from reference TRBV28 and TRBJ1-4, reads DVKVTQSSRYLVKRTGEKVFLECVQDMDHENMFWYRQDPGLGLRLIYFSYDVKMKEKGDIPEGYSVSREKKERFSLILESASTNQTSMYLCASRSTGGNEKLFFGSGTQLSVL.

The rearrangement uses TRBV19 and TRBJ2-3; TRBD1 or TRBD2 may be the D gene (5 bases each). The length of the CDR3 is 15 residues. Germline CDR1 reads LNHDA; CDR2 reads SQIVND (reference sequence). Trimming removed 3 bases at V and 0 bases at J, with 10 bases between. In DNA form, the CDR3 reads TGTGCCAGTAGTATTGGGACGGCTAGCACAGATACGCAGTATTTT. Its translation: CASSIGTASTDTQYF. The full variable domain, in which reference TRBV19 and TRBJ2-3 provide the parts outside the CDR3, is DGGITQSPKYLFRKEGQNVTLSCEQNLNHDAMYWYRQDPGQGLRLIYYSQIVNDFQKGDIAEGYSVSREKKESFPLTVTSAQKNPTAFYLCASSIGTASTDTQYFGPGTRLTVL.

The chain employs TRBV29-1 and TRBJ1-5; the D gene is possibly TRBD1 (6 bases). The germline V gene encodes CDR1 SQVTM and CDR2 ANQGSEA. This CDR3 has 13 residues. V was cut by 6 bases and J by 5 bases, with 14 bases left in between. DNA of the CDR3: TGCAGCGTCAAACAGGGAAGGGATCAGCCCCAGCATTTT. Its protein is CSVKQGRDQPQHF.

This clone was seen more than once but under ten times. This chain joins TRBV30 and TRBJ1-2; D not resolved. The CDR3 totals 14 residues. The germline V gene encodes CDR1 GTSNPN and CDR2 SVGIG (reference sequence). V was clipped by 0 bases and J by 5 bases, with 13 bases between them. CDR3 nucleotides: TGTGCCTGGAGTGTAAGCGTTGCCGCTTATGGCTACACCTTC. Its translation is CAWSVSVAAYGYTF.

This chain joins TRBV5-1 and TRBJ2-2; 10 bases align to TRBD1. This CDR3 spans 16 amino acids. CDR1 and CDR2 (germline): SGHRS, YFSETQ. The V segment lost 3 bases and the J segment 6 bases; nucleotides outside the gene matches: 8. The CDR3 bases are TGCGCCAGCAGCTCGCACGGACAGGGGGATTCCGGGGAGCTGTTTTTT. This translates into CASSSHGQGDSGELFF.

The gene calls are TRBV14 and TRBJ2-7, with unresolved D. Germline loops: CDR1 SGHDN, CDR2 FVKESK. Trimming stripped 3 bases from V and 4 bases from J, with 7 bases between. The CDR3 runs to 12 residues. The CDR3: CASSHDGYEQYF. The CDR3 nucleotides are TGTGCCAGCAGCCACGACGGGTACGAGCAGTACTTC. Combining the CDR3 with reference TRBV14 and TRBJ2-7 gives the whole variable domain EAGVTQFPSHSVIEKGQTVTLRCDPISGHDNLYWYRRVMGKEIKFLLHFVKESKQDESGMPNNRFLAERTGGTYSTLKVQPAELEDSGVYFCASSHDGYEQYFGPGTRLTVT.

There are a few counts of this clone. DNA of the CDR3: TGTGCCAGCAGCACCCGGGACAGGGGGCCAAATAATTCACCCCTCCACTTT. It yields the protein CASSTRDRGPNNSPLHF. The rearrangement uses TRBV11-3 and TRBJ1-6; 12 bases are a match to TRBD1. Germline lookup yields CDR1 SGHNT and CDR2 YENEEA. J lost 5 bases, V lost 5 bases, and 7 bases had no gene match. The CDR3 sequence is 17 residues long.

The rearrangement links TRBV19 to TRBJ1-6, with D unclear. The ends were cut back, 5 bases at V and 10 bases at J, with 15 bases in the middle. The CDR3 has 14 residues. CDR1 is LNHDA and CDR2 is SQIVND in the germline V gene (reference sequence). The CDR3 DNA reads TGTGCCAGTAGTGGTGGGGTCCGGGGATCACCCCTCCACTTT. Translating it yields CASSGGVRGSPLHF.

This clone ranks as medium-sized. The chain couples TRBV6-8 to TRBJ1-3; D not certain. Germline V gene sequence: CDR1 MNHGY, CDR2 SAAAGT. With 4 bases removed from V and 0 bases from J, the gap between germline ends came to 10 bases. The CDR3 contains 15 residues. The CDR3 loop is CASSSRKTSGNTIYF. CDR3 coding DNA: TGTGCCAGCAGTTCCCGCAAAACCTCTGGAAACACCATATATTTT.

This rearrangement joins TRBV28 to TRBJ2-7, with 9 bases aligning to TRBD1. After removal of 6 bases from V and 3 bases from J, the junction contained 15 bases not matched to a gene. CDR1 and CDR2 from the germline V gene are MDHEN and SYDVKM. The CDR3 contains 17 residues. Here the CDR3 DNA reads TGTGCCAGCAGCCAACAGGGGGCCCTGAGTGGGTTCTACGAGCAGTACTTC. Protein sequence: CASSQQGALSGFYEQYF.

The table lists this clone with a few counts. The V call is TRBV28, the J call TRBJ2-7; a weak D match, TRBD2 (5 bases). The CDR3 consists of 14 residues. In germline, CDR1 is MDHEN, CDR2 SYDVKM. V was trimmed by 3 bases and J by 8 bases, leaving 17 bases between them. The CDR3 DNA sequence: TGTGCCAGCAGTTTCGGAGGCCTGTGGCAGCAGCAGTACTTC. It specifies CASSFGGLWQQQYF.

This clone was counted a few times. The V and J genes are TRBV29-1 and TRBJ2-2, with 8 bases that match TRBD2. Germline lookup yields CDR1 SQVTM and CDR2 ANQGSEA. The CDR3 totals 14 residues. V trimming: 4 bases; J trimming: 5 bases; junction bases outside the gene matches: 6. The CDR3 bases are TGCAGCGTTGCAGCGGGAGAGGGGACCGGGGAGCTGTTTTTT. It codes for CSVAAGEGTGELFF.

By its share, this clone is medium-sized. This rearrangement joins TRBV11-3 to TRBJ2-7, with 9 bases identical to TRBD2. This CDR3 has 15 residues. V lost 5 bases and J lost 0; bases outside the gene matches: 5. Germline CDR1 SGHNT, CDR2 YENEEA. DNA of the CDR3: TGTGCCAGCAGCCTCGGACTAGCGAACTCCTACGAGCAGTACTTC. This translates into CASSLGLANSYEQYF.